This T cell receptor (beta chain) is from a study of cytomegalovirus exposure and HLA in healthy donors. Across the study: A data release that came early held 80 million to 95 million unique TCRs from HLA-typed donors. The study's findings and limits: Equally common other TCR beta chains were less clonally expanded than HLA-associated ones, a later analysis found.

A note on this clone: Antigen specificity is unknown.

The CDR3 extends over 15 amino acids. Germline CDR1 and CDR2: SEHNR and FQNEAQ (reference sequence). The trim removed 1 base at V and 2 bases at J, leaving 3 bases unmatched. The PCR ran on 60 Vbeta and 13 Jbeta primers. Profiled with immunoSEQ multiplex PCR; TCRdb holds only in-frame clones, not every one. This table holds over 150,000 clones, 70% to 80% found once. Healthy bone marrow donors supplied every sample. The specimen was PBMCs. The chain has TRBV7-9 and TRBJ1-2, with 8 positions matching TRBD1. The receptor was derived from a woman in her 50s in good health and CMV-seronegative. CDR3 amino acids: CASSLVGQANYGYTF. CDR3 in DNA: TGTGCCAGCAGCTTAGTGGGACAGGCCAACTATGGCTACACCTTC.